This T cell receptor beta chain was recorded in a study of blood T cell repertoires in COVID-19. Study at large: Whether acute or convalescent, the COVID-19 samples came from the United States, Italy and Spain. The analysed material was cDNA or gDNA that came from T cells, B-cell-depleted T cells, or PBMCs.

Study processing details: From reference gene primer amplification, estimates of nucleated cell counts were derived. The assay was immunoSEQ multiplex PCR, and TCRdb's table has in-frame clones only and misses some. The DNA gave D and trimming, while V, J and clone size come from that table. The repertoire consists of 200,000 to 250,000 clones, with around 90% occurring once and the leading ten covering 6.5%. CDR1 MNHEY and CDR2 SMNVEV come from the germline V gene (reference sequence). This CDR3 is built from 18 residues. V lost 0 bases to trimming and J lost 0 bases; unmatched junction nucleotides: 8.

Sequencing was performed on peripheral blood. The genes are TRBV27 and TRBJ2-3, with TRBD2 matching 8 bases. This sequence was found in a man aged 55 to 70 who had recovered from COVID-19. CDR3 sequence (DNA): TGTGCCAGCAGTTTATCGAGTAGCGGGAAGTGGAGCACAGATACGCAGTATTTT. Translation gives CASSLSSSGKWSTDTQYF.